These 24 T cell receptor beta chains originate from one sample sequenced in a study of blood T cell repertoires in COVID-19. Produced via immunoSEQ multiplex PCR; TCRdb's table is partial and in-frame only. The data hold approximately 33,000 clones, with roughly 80% observed a single time. The sequenced sample consisted of peripheral blood. All receptors derive from a man between 65 and 85 years old with acute or convalescent COVID-19.

The rearrangement joins TRBV18 to TRBJ2-1; 7 bases line up with TRBD2. The germline V gene has CDR1 KGHSH and CDR2 LQKENI. The CDR3 is made up of 16 amino acids. Germline trimming cut 6 bases from V and 3 bases from J; bases unmatched to any gene: 11. The chain's CDR3 is CASSPGGLTNYNEQFF. Written as DNA, the CDR3 is TGTGCCAGCTCTCCGGGGGGTCTCACTAACTACAATGAGCAGTTCTTC.

This clone was counted a single time. The J gene is TRBJ1-2, the V gene TRBV6-5; TRBD1 is a possible D gene (5 bases). Germline assignment: CDR1 MNHEY and CDR2 SVGAGI. Trimming left V 2 bases short and J 3 bases short, with 10 bases between. The CDR3 is made up of 14 amino acids. For the CDR3, the DNA is TGTGCCAGCAGTTACGGGGGAGGTGACTATGGCTACACCTTC. It codes for CASSYGGGDYGYTF.

The chain has TRBV24-1 and TRBJ2-2; possibly TRBD2 for D (6 bases). CDR1 and CDR2 (germline): KGHDR, SFDVKD. Trimming took off 9 bases at V and 0 bases at J, with 13 bases between the two ends. This CDR3 comprises 15 residues. The CDR3, as DNA: TGTGCCACCGGCCGGGGGACCTCGAACACCGGGGAGCTGTTTTTT. Protein product: CATGRGTSNTGELFF.

The chain combines TRBV5-4 with TRBJ1-2; no clear D gene. Per germline, CDR1 SGHNT and CDR2 YYREEE (reference sequence). The CDR3 extends over 13 amino acids. Trimming removed 0 bases at V and 8 bases at J, with 11 bases between. The DNA for the CDR3 is TGTGCCAGCAGCTTGGACAAGATACAGGGCTACACCTTC. The encoded protein is CASSLDKIQGYTF.

CDR3 in amino acids: CASSRRGAGKDEQYF. The CDR3 region has the DNA TGTGCCAGTAGTCGCCGGGGGGCAGGGAAAGACGAGCAGTACTTC. The genes are TRBV19 and TRBJ2-7, with D tentatively TRBD2 (7 bases). Trimming removed 5 bases at V and 5 bases at J, with 19 bases between. Germline lookup yields CDR1 LNHDA and CDR2 SQIVND (reference sequence). This CDR3 is 15 amino acids long.

The gene calls are TRBV7-6 and TRBJ2-7; 8 nucleotides agree with TRBD2. CDR3 size: 14 residues. After removal of 5 bases from V and 1 base from J, the junction contained 4 bases not matched to a gene. The germline CDR1 and CDR2 sequences are SGHVS and FNYEAQ. The CDR3 is CASSAGGGSYEQYF. DNA of the CDR3: TGTGCCAGCAGCGCCGGGGGGGGTTCCTACGAGCAGTACTTC.

V usage is TRBV18 and J usage is TRBJ2-5, with TRBD2 matching over 13 bases. The CDR3 has 19 residues. Looked up from germline, CDR1 is KGHSH and CDR2 is LQKENI. Trimming took 1 base from V and 0 from J; bases not matched to a gene: 8. The CDR3 protein is CASSPRSTSGRVYQETQYF. As DNA, the CDR3 is TGTGCCAGCTCACCACGAAGCACTAGCGGGAGGGTTTACCAAGAGACCCAGTACTTC.

J is TRBJ1-1 and V is TRBV12-3 or TRBV12-4; tentative D call: TRBD1 (6 bases). The CDR3 sequence is 13 residues long. Trimming removed 5 bases from V and 1 base from J, with 8 bases in between. In DNA form, the CDR3 reads TGTGCCAGCAGTCTACAGGGGAACACTGAAGCTTTCTTT. Residues: CASSLQGNTEAFF.

The CDR3 loop reads CASSNVVSGGNTIYF. DNA for the CDR3: TGTGCCAGTAGTAACGTGGTTTCGGGAGGAAACACCATATATTTT. The gene calls are TRBV19 and TRBJ1-3; D remains unclear. The CDR3 sequence is 15 residues long. Trimming took 4 bases from V and 4 from J, leaving 14 bases between them. Germline V gene lookup returns CDR1 LNHDA and CDR2 SQIVND (reference sequence). Full variable domain (outside the CDR3, taken from reference TRBV19 and TRBJ1-3): DGGITQSPKYLFRKEGQNVTLSCEQNLNHDAMYWYRQDPGQGLRLIYYSQIVNDFQKGDIAEGYSVSREKKESFPLTVTSAQKNPTAFYLCASSNVVSGGNTIYFGEGSWLTVV.

This CDR3 is CSVGGETNEKLFF. In nucleotides, the CDR3 is TGCAGCGTAGGGGGAGAAACTAATGAAAAACTGTTTTTT. The rearrangement uses TRBV29-1 and TRBJ1-4; perhaps TRBD1 as D (6 bases). Trimming stripped 6 bases from V and 1 base from J, with 9 bases between. The CDR3 covers 13 residues. Germline lookup yields CDR1 SQVTM and CDR2 ANQGSEA.

In this sample, this clone turned up a few times. V is TRBV19 and J is TRBJ1-5; 7 nucleotides line up with TRBD1. Germline CDR1 and CDR2: LNHDA and SQIVND (reference sequence). The CDR3 loop spans 15 amino acids. V dropped 7 bases and J dropped 3; count of bases not matched to a gene: 9. Here the CDR3 reads CASTIMGQNNQPQHF. CDR3 nucleotides: TGTGCCAGTACCATTATGGGACAGAACAATCAGCCCCAGCATTTT.

V gene TRBV10-1 combines with J gene TRBJ1-2, with TRBD1 as a possible D gene (6 bases). Germline V lookup: CDR1 WNHNN, CDR2 SYGVQD (reference sequence). The CDR3 has 16 amino acids. Trimming stripped 8 bases from V and 4 bases from J, with 23 bases between. The CDR3 coding sequence is TGCGCCAGCGGATGCCCCCAGGGGCAGCGGGGCTATGGCTACACCTTC. Translation gives CASGCPQGQRGYGYTF.

V and J are TRBV25-1 and TRBJ2-7; tentative D call: TRBD2 (6 bases). The CDR3 is made up of 14 amino acids. Trimming cost V 2 bases and J 7 bases, with 15 bases left between them. CDR1 is MGHDK, CDR2 SYGVNS, per germline. CDR3 region: CASSERNGRGEQYF. The CDR3 region has the DNA TGTGCCAGCAGTGAAAGAAACGGGAGAGGGGAGCAGTACTTC.

The sample holds a few counts of this clone. CDR3 sequence reads: CASSYPGLAGTEQYF. CDR3 coding DNA: TGTGCCAGCAGTTACCCAGGACTAGCGGGAACCGAGCAGTACTTC. V is TRBV6-5 and J is TRBJ2-7; 12 nucleotides line up with TRBD2. Unmatched junction bases numbered 5, after V lost 2 bases and J lost 6 bases. Germline CDR1 reads MNHEY; CDR2 reads SVGAGI. CDR3 length equals 15 residues.

This chain uses TRBV4-3 with TRBJ2-2, with 9 bases lining up with TRBD2. This CDR3 contains 16 residues. The J segment lost 3 bases and the V segment lost 0 bases, leaving 2 bases of the junction unmatched. The V gene's germline CDR1 is LGHNA and CDR2 YSLEER. DNA for the CDR3: TGCGCCAGCAGCCAAGAGGCGGGAGGGTACACCGGGGAGCTGTTTTTT. As protein: CASSQEAGGYTGELFF.

The chain joins TRBV28 to TRBJ1-1; D remains ambiguous. V was shortened by 4 bases and J by 6 bases, with 27 bases between the two germline ends. Germline CDR1 reads MDHEN; CDR2 reads SYDVKM. The CDR3 totals 18 residues. The DNA for the CDR3 is TGTGCCAGCAGTTCCCAGCGGGTCCCTCTGCCCTCTGATGCTGAAGCTTTCTTT. It translates to CASSSQRVPLPSDAEAFF.

In its sample, this clone was seen once. The genes are TRBV7-9 and TRBJ1-2, with D unresolved. The germline V gene encodes CDR1 SEHNR and CDR2 FQNEAQ (reference sequence). The V gene lost 4 bases and the J gene lost 4 bases, with 16 bases spanning the gap. CDR3 length: 15 residues. The CDR3 protein is CASSSVRKQVYGYTF. In DNA form, the CDR3 reads TGTGCCAGCAGCTCAGTAAGAAAACAAGTCTATGGCTACACCTTC.

The rearrangement joins TRBV7-9 to TRBJ1-5; D is unclear. The CDR3 runs to 16 residues. Trimming took off 5 bases at V and 4 bases at J, with 18 bases between the two ends. Germline V gene data show CDR1 as SEHNR and CDR2 as FQNEAQ (reference sequence). CDR3 DNA: TGTGCCAGCAGCCATTCGGGCAGCGGGCAAAATCAGCCCCAGCATTTT. Translated: CASSHSGSGQNQPQHF.

The J gene is TRBJ1-2, the V gene TRBV12-3 or TRBV12-4; TRBD1 might be the D (5 bases). This CDR3 has 13 amino acids. V dropped 3 bases and J dropped 6 bases, with 11 bases sitting between them. CDR3 region: CASSFARENGYTF. CDR3 nucleotide sequence: TGTGCCAGCAGTTTTGCCAGGGAAAATGGCTACACCTTC.

This clone was observed once. The rearrangement links TRBV7-6 to TRBJ2-7, with TRBD2 identical over 9 bases. The CDR3 covers 15 residues. The V segment lost 0 bases and the J segment 3 bases; nucleotides outside the gene matches: 3. Germline V gene lookup returns CDR1 SGHVS and CDR2 FNYEAQ. CDR3 bases: TGTGCCAGCAGCTTAGCTGGGACTAGCAGCTACGAGCAGTACTTC. Its protein product is CASSLAGTSSYEQYF.

This sequence joins TRBV10-3 and TRBJ1-6; the D is unclear. This CDR3 has 13 amino acids. The germline gives CDR1 ENHRY, CDR2 SYGVKD. Between the trimmed V and J ends, which lost 6 bases and 10 bases, there was a span of 13 bases. Here the CDR3 reads CAIRDGIYSPLHF. The CDR3 DNA is TGTGCCATCAGAGACGGGATATACTCACCCCTCCACTTT.

The CDR3 is CASSLRQGNNEKLFF. The CDR3 DNA follows: TGTGCCAGCAGCTTGAGACAGGGAAATAATGAAAAACTGTTTTTT. The chain carries TRBV7-2 and TRBJ1-4; 7 bases map to TRBD1. This CDR3 is 15 amino acids long. The J segment lost 4 bases and the V segment lost 3 bases, leaving 5 bases of the junction unmatched. Germline loops: CDR1 SGHTA, CDR2 FQGNSA.

This chain connects TRBV3-1 (or the pseudogene TRBV3-2) to TRBJ2-1; D remains ambiguous. Between the trimmed V and J ends, which lost 0 bases and 0 bases, there was a span of 6 bases. Per germline, CDR1 LGHDT and CDR2 YNNKEL (reference sequence). This CDR3 region has 15 residues. CDR3 region: CASSQEESSYNEQFF. DNA of the CDR3: TGTGCCAGCAGCCAAGAAGAGAGCTCCTACAATGAGCAGTTCTTC.

This clone has a handful of counts. The genes are TRBV2 and TRBJ1-6; 8 bases map to TRBD1. The CDR3 covers 13 residues. After removal of 8 bases from V and 13 bases from J, the junction contained 10 bases not matched to a gene. Germline loops: CDR1 SNHLY, CDR2 FYNNEI. This CDR3 reads CASYGTGGFPLHF. The CDR3 DNA is TGTGCCAGCTATGGGACAGGCGGATTCCCCCTCCACTTT. The full variable domain, with the rest looked up from reference TRBV2 and TRBJ1-6, is EPEVTQTPSHQVTQMGQEVILRCVPISNHLYFYWYRQILGQKVEFLVSFYNNEISEKSEIFDDQFSVERPDGSNFTLKIRSTKLEDSAMYFCASYGTGGFPLHFGNGTRLTVT.